What follows are 21 T cell receptor beta chains derived from one specimen sequenced in a study of blood T cell repertoires in COVID-19 (dated by TCRdb to 2020 to 2021). The method was the immunoSEQ multiplex PCR assay. TCRdb mirrors the immuneACCESS table, restricted to in-frame sequences. Some clones are absent from its copies; in checked studies, under half trace to an unresolved V gene, and the reason for the others is unknown. Within this sample are 150,000 to 200,000 clones, with 82% of them counted one time only. The ten largest make up 6.5% to 9% of the sample. Material: peripheral blood. The receptors were gathered from a woman aged 40 to 49 with COVID-19, enrolled during active disease.

The rearrangement joins TRBV6-1 to TRBJ1-1, with D unclear. Per the germline V gene, CDR1 is MNHNS and CDR2 is SASEGT. V was clipped by 2 bases and J by 1 base, with 5 bases between them. CDR3 length: 13 amino acids. The CDR3 DNA sequence: TGTGCCAGCAGTGAACGCAGGAACACTGAAGCTTTCTTT. Translating gives CASSERRNTEAFF.

The rearrangement joins TRBV4-1 to TRBJ2-3; 12 bases match TRBD2. The germline V gene has CDR1 MGHRA and CDR2 YSYEKL. V trimming: 3 bases; J trimming: 0 bases; junction bases outside the gene matches: 7. The CDR3 covers 18 residues. This chain's CDR3 is CASSQRTSGALSTDTQYF. For the CDR3, the DNA is TGCGCCAGCAGCCAGAGGACTAGCGGGGCTCTTAGCACAGATACGCAGTATTTT.

The CDR3 sequence is CASSQVAGGGAGYTF. The CDR3, as DNA: TGCGCCAGCAGCCAGGTCGCAGGGGGCGGAGCTGGCTACACCTTC. V is TRBV23-1 and J is TRBJ1-2, with 8 positions matching TRBD1. TRBV23-1 is filed as an ORF, its function uncertain. This CDR3 has 15 amino acids. With 6 bases clipped from V and 7 bases from J, the junction kept 13 bases outside the gene matches.

This clone was recorded at least ten times. The V and J genes are TRBV15 and TRBJ2-6, with D possibly TRBD2 on 6 matching bases. V shed 5 bases and J shed 1 base, with 15 bases lying between them. The CDR3 is made up of 17 amino acids. The germline V gene encodes CDR1 LNHNV and CDR2 YYDKDF (reference sequence). CDR3 residues: CATSYPGGESGANVLTF. The CDR3 DNA reads as TGTGCCACCAGCTATCCAGGAGGGGAATCTGGGGCCAACGTCCTGACTTTC. Combining the CDR3 with reference TRBV15 and TRBJ2-6 gives the whole variable domain DAMVIQNPRYQVTQFGKPVTLSCSQTLNHNVMYWYQQKSSQAPKLLFHYYDKDFNNEADTPDNFQSRRPNTSFCFLDIRSPGLGDTAMYLCATSYPGGESGANVLTFGAGSRLTVL.

The rearrangement uses TRBV9 and TRBJ2-1; 10 bases match TRBD2. J lost 6 bases, V lost 3 bases, and 6 bases had no gene match. Germline lookup yields CDR1 SGDLS and CDR2 YYNGEE. The CDR3 is 15 amino acids. The CDR3 loop is CASSGSGGAGNEQFF. CDR3 coding DNA: TGTGCCAGCAGCGGAAGCGGGGGGGCGGGCAATGAGCAGTTCTTC.

This clone was seen a single time. The chain carries TRBV28 and TRBJ1-3; D not certain. Trimming took 3 bases from V and 4 from J, leaving 10 bases between them. The germline V gene has CDR1 MDHEN and CDR2 SYDVKM. The CDR3 contains 14 residues. CDR3 in DNA: TGTGCCAGCAGTTTTGAAACGGGGGGAAACACCATATATTTT. Its translation: CASSFETGGNTIYF.

This clone was found once. The chain combines TRBV5-5 with TRBJ1-3, with a tentative D call TRBD1 (5 bases). CDR3 length equals 15 residues. V lost 1 base to trimming and J lost 2 bases, with 10 bases between them. Germline values: CDR1 SGHKS, CDR2 YYEKEE (reference sequence). CDR3 loop: CASSLTGVPGNTIYF. Written as DNA, the CDR3 is TGTGCCAGCAGCTTGACGGGGGTCCCTGGAAACACCATATATTTT.

The rearrangement uses TRBV15 and TRBJ2-1, with D possibly being TRBD2 (5 bases). From germline, CDR1 is LNHNV and CDR2 YYDKDF (reference sequence). The CDR3 runs 17 residues. Trimming removed 0 bases from V and 2 bases from J, with 14 bases in between. The CDR3 sequence is CATSRDGTRFPYNEQFF. For the CDR3, the DNA is TGTGCCACCAGCAGAGATGGTACTAGGTTCCCCTACAATGAGCAGTTCTTC. The variable domain in full, with the rest retrieved from reference TRBV15 and TRBJ2-1, is DAMVIQNPRYQVTQFGKPVTLSCSQTLNHNVMYWYQQKSSQAPKLLFHYYDKDFNNEADTPDNFQSRRPNTSFCFLDIRSPGLGDTAMYLCATSRDGTRFPYNEQFFGPGTRLTVL.

This clone was picked up a small number of times. The V call is TRBV29-1, the J call TRBJ1-1, with D possibly matching TRBD1 (5 bases). The CDR3 totals 13 residues. The V and J ends lost 1 base and 4 bases respectively, with 10 bases between them. The V gene's germline CDR1 is SQVTM and CDR2 ANQGSEA. CDR3 coding DNA: TGCAGCGTTGAAGCAGGGAGGGGCACTGAAGCTTTCTTT. Translating gives CSVEAGRGTEAFF.

This clone was counted only a few times. The J gene is TRBJ2-5, the V gene TRBV2; 7 bases are shared with TRBD1. The CDR3 has 16 residues. J was trimmed by 0 bases and V by 3 bases; bases with no gene match: 7. CDR1 is SNHLY and CDR2 is FYNNEI in the germline V gene. The CDR3 spells CASSDGGQKYQETQYF. The DNA for the CDR3 is TGTGCCAGCAGTGATGGGGGACAGAAGTACCAAGAGACCCAGTACTTC.

This rearrangement joins TRBV7-3 to TRBJ2-5, with D possibly being TRBD2 (5 bases). CDR1 is SGHTA, CDR2 FQGTGA, per germline. The CDR3 totals 13 residues. Trimming took 0 bases from V and 5 from J, leaving 7 bases between them. The CDR3 nucleotides are TGTGCCAGCAGCTTAACTGGCGGGGAGACCCAGTACTTC. Encoded protein: CASSLTGGETQYF.

This clone showed up just once. The DNA of the CDR3 is TGTGCCAGTATGCTACAGGGGAACACTGAAGCTTTCTTT. Translated: CASMLQGNTEAFF. J is TRBJ1-1 and V is TRBV19; D might be TRBD1 (6 bases). Per germline, CDR1 LNHDA and CDR2 SQIVND (reference sequence). V was shortened by 7 bases and J by 1 base, with 10 bases between the two germline ends. This CDR3 has 13 amino acids.

This rearrangement joins TRBV6-5 to TRBJ2-1, with 8 bases that match TRBD2. The germline V gene encodes CDR1 MNHEY and CDR2 SVGAGI. Losses at the gene ends were 7 bases for V and 6 bases for J; bases not matched to a gene: 8. CDR3 length: 14 amino acids. The CDR3 here is CASTGTRGVNEQFF. CDR3 nucleotide sequence: TGTGCCAGCACCGGGACTAGAGGGGTCAATGAGCAGTTCTTC.

The chain combines TRBV28 with TRBJ2-7; TRBD2 aligns across 9 bases. The germline V gene has CDR1 MDHEN and CDR2 SYDVKM. This CDR3 is 18 amino acids long. V dropped 6 bases and J dropped 7; count of bases not matched to a gene: 22. The CDR3 loop is CASSSSPALSSGTREQYF. The CDR3 coding sequence is TGTGCCAGCAGCAGTTCCCCCGCCCTATCTAGCGGGACGAGGGAGCAGTACTTC.

The CDR3 region is CASSLQNTEAFF. The DNA of the CDR3 is TGTGCCAGCAGTTTACAGAACACTGAAGCTTTCTTT. V is TRBV28 and J is TRBJ1-1, with no clear D. In germline, CDR1 is MDHEN, CDR2 SYDVKM. Trimming stripped 2 bases from V and 1 base from J, with 2 bases between. The CDR3 consists of 12 residues. Complete variable domain (other parts from reference TRBV28 and TRBJ1-1): DVKVTQSSRYLVKRTGEKVFLECVQDMDHENMFWYRQDPGLGLRLIYFSYDVKMKEKGDIPEGYSVSREKKERFSLILESASTNQTSMYLCASSLQNTEAFFGQGTRLTVV.

This clone has only a few counts. The chain is built from TRBV19 and TRBJ2-3, with D perhaps TRBD1 (6 bases). Trimming left V 3 bases short and J 7 bases short, with 17 bases between. The CDR3 sequence is 15 residues long. Germline-derived CDR1 and CDR2 are LNHDA and SQIVND (reference sequence). The CDR3 spells CASSIPGAQMYTQYF. DNA of the CDR3: TGTGCCAGTAGTATTCCAGGGGCCCAAATGTATACGCAGTATTTT.

The CDR3 loop is CASRQGRHPTDTQYF. The CDR3 DNA sequence: TGCGCCAGCAGACAGGGGCGTCACCCCACAGATACGCAGTATTTT. V usage is TRBV10-2 and J usage is TRBJ2-3, with 7 positions matching TRBD1. Germline V lookup: CDR1 WSHSY, CDR2 SAAADI. V lost 6 bases, J lost 2 bases, and 8 bases stayed unmatched. The CDR3 has 15 residues.

CDR3 in DNA: TGCAGCGGACAGGGGGCAAACACAGATACGCAGTATTTT. Its translation is CSGQGANTDTQYF. The rearrangement uses TRBV29-1 and TRBJ2-3, with 10 bases aligning to TRBD1. Germline lookup yields CDR1 SQVTM and CDR2 ANQGSEA. This CDR3 comprises 13 residues. Trimming at V came to 7 bases and at J to 2 bases, leaving 3 bases not matched to a gene.

The chain has TRBV5-5 and TRBJ2-1; possible D gene TRBD1, 5 bases. CDR1 is SGHKS and CDR2 is YYEKEE in the germline V gene (reference sequence). The CDR3 runs to 16 residues. V shed 2 bases and J shed 1 base, with 13 bases lying between them. CDR3 amino acids: CASSFQAGKSYNEQFF. The DNA for the CDR3 is TGTGCCAGCAGCTTTCAGGCAGGGAAGTCCTACAATGAGCAGTTCTTC.

The J gene is TRBJ1-1, the V gene TRBV9, with D maybe TRBD1 (5 bases). Germline lookup yields CDR1 SGDLS and CDR2 YYNGEE. The V end lost 4 bases, the J end lost 0 bases, and 13 bases lay between the germline ends. This CDR3 region has 15 residues. Written as DNA, the CDR3 is TGTGCCAGCAGCCCCCGGGGACTCCTGAACACTGAAGCTTTCTTT. It codes for CASSPRGLLNTEAFF.

J is TRBJ2-5 and V is TRBV5-1, with D uncertain. The V end lost 0 bases, the J end lost 5 bases, and 14 bases lay between the germline ends. Per germline, CDR1 SGHRS and CDR2 YFSETQ. The CDR3 sequence is 15 residues long. CDR3 DNA: TGCGCCAGCAGCTTGGCCAATCCAATCCAGGAGACCCAGTACTTC. Its protein product is CASSLANPIQETQYF.